These 9 T cell receptor beta chains were all obtained from the same sample, sequenced in a study of Ad26.COV2.S vaccination and SARS-CoV-2 variants. TCRdb keeps only in-frame clones here, not all; method: immunoSEQ multiplex PCR. The sample lists around 370,000 clones, around 83% seen once, with 3% to 4% in the top ten. The treatment denotes: some 20 received Ad26.COV2.S at low or high dose, single or two shots; several received placebo; per-sample allocation not given. Vaccine and placebo recipients were sampled on day 63 after the first injection. This sample comprised peripheral blood, obtained in a trial of Ad26.COV2.S vaccine versus placebo. The receptors were gathered from a person between 18 and 60 years old who received the Ad26.COV2.S COVID-19 vaccine or a placebo.

This rearrangement joins TRBV6-5 to TRBJ1-2; TRBD1 matches at 7 bases. Looked up from germline, CDR1 is MNHEY and CDR2 is SVGAGI. The CDR3 sequence is 14 residues long. V gave up 0 bases and J gave up 6 bases; unmatched junction bases: 4. CDR3 in amino acids: CASSYSKGADGYTF. CDR3 DNA: TGTGCCAGCAGTTACTCGAAGGGGGCAGATGGCTACACCTTC.

The V and J genes are TRBV4-1 and TRBJ1-4; D unresolved. V dropped 1 base and J dropped 3 bases, with 12 bases sitting between them. Germline assignment: CDR1 MGHRA and CDR2 YSYEKL. CDR3 length: 16 residues. CDR3: CASSQVSTAANEKLFF. DNA for the CDR3: TGCGCCAGCAGCCAAGTTTCCACAGCGGCTAATGAAAAACTGTTTTTT.

This clone was seen a single time. The rearrangement joins TRBV25-1 to TRBJ2-3; the D is unclear. The CDR3 has 14 amino acids. With 2 bases removed from V and 0 bases from J, the gap between germline ends came to 6 bases. Germline loops: CDR1 MGHDK, CDR2 SYGVNS. CDR3 sequence: CASSEMDSTDTQYF. As DNA, the CDR3 is TGTGCCAGCAGTGAAATGGACAGCACAGATACGCAGTATTTT.

This rearrangement joins TRBV7-2 to TRBJ2-3; maybe TRBD1 (6 bases). Trimming stripped 4 bases from V and 2 bases from J, with 7 bases between. The CDR3 length is 13 residues. From germline, CDR1 is SGHTA and CDR2 FQGNSA. This CDR3 reads CASSWDNTDTQYF. For the CDR3, the DNA is TGTGCCAGCAGCTGGGACAACACAGATACGCAGTATTTT.

The rearrangement uses TRBV19 and TRBJ2-3; TRBD1 aligns across 9 bases. Germline loops: CDR1 LNHDA, CDR2 SQIVND (reference sequence). CDR3 length equals 14 residues. Unmatched junction bases numbered 5, after V lost 7 bases and J lost 3 bases. CDR3 bases: TGTGCCAGTAAACAGGGGGCCCATACAGATACGCAGTATTTT. Its protein product is CASKQGAHTDTQYF.

The chain combines TRBV11-3 with TRBJ2-3, with D perhaps TRBD2 (6 bases). The V and J ends lost 4 bases and 0 bases respectively, with 8 bases between them. The V gene's germline CDR1 is SGHNT and CDR2 YENEEA. The CDR3 covers 14 residues. The CDR3 loop reads CASSSSGSTDTQYF. CDR3 nucleotides: TGTGCCAGCAGCTCAAGCGGGAGCACAGATACGCAGTATTTT.

The V gene is TRBV28, the J gene TRBJ2-1; D might be TRBD2 (5 bases). The germline CDR1 and CDR2 sequences are MDHEN and SYDVKM. Trimming stripped 1 base from V and 7 bases from J, with 17 bases between. The CDR3 runs 16 residues. The CDR3 is CASSLYSGRVSNEQFF. The CDR3 nucleotides are TGTGCCAGCAGTTTATATTCGGGAAGGGTCTCGAATGAGCAGTTCTTC. Based on the CDR3 plus reference TRBV28 and TRBJ2-1, the full variable domain is DVKVTQSSRYLVKRTGEKVFLECVQDMDHENMFWYRQDPGLGLRLIYFSYDVKMKEKGDIPEGYSVSREKKERFSLILESASTNQTSMYLCASSLYSGRVSNEQFFGPGTRLTVL.

The J gene is TRBJ2-5, the V gene TRBV5-1; D unresolved. This CDR3 contains 15 residues. From germline, CDR1 is SGHRS and CDR2 YFSETQ. Trimming stripped 0 bases from V and 2 bases from J, with 11 bases between. The CDR3 DNA reads as TGCGCCAGCAGCTTGGCCTTTGGCAGTCAAGAGACCCAGTACTTC. It is translated as CASSLAFGSQETQYF.

This clone was recorded only once. This chain joins TRBV5-1 and TRBJ2-7, with 8 bases fitting TRBD1. Looked up from germline, CDR1 is SGHRS and CDR2 is YFSETQ. This CDR3 region has 15 residues. Trimming took 4 bases from V and 0 from J; bases not matched to a gene: 6. The CDR3 here is CASSPWTGTSYEQYF. In nucleotides, the CDR3 is TGCGCCAGCAGCCCGTGGACAGGGACCTCCTACGAGCAGTACTTC.